This T cell receptor (beta chain) was captured in a study of T cell changes during pregnancy in multiple sclerosis. TCRdb keeps only in-frame clones here, not all; method: immunoSEQ multiplex PCR. The sample has around 40,000 clones; about nine tenths are singletons. V lost 2 bases to trimming and J lost 3 bases, with 7 bases between them. This CDR3 is built from 13 residues. Germline V lookup: CDR1 SGHVS, CDR2 FQNEAQ. The receptor was derived from a female donor in good health, enrolled as a control in a pregnancy study. The V gene is TRBV7-8, the J gene TRBJ2-5; no clear D. Sample: CD4+ T cells from peripheral blood mononuclear cells, taken after pregnancy. The CDR3 nucleotides are TGTGCCAGCAGCTTAAGAGGAAAAGAGACCCAGTACTTC. This codes for CASSLRGKETQYF.